This T cell receptor beta chain is from a study of blood T cell repertoires in COVID-19 (dated by TCRdb to about 2020). Describing the broader study: Samples from collaborators originated in the United States, Italy and Spain and spanned both the acute and convalescent phases of COVID-19. The prospective study material was composed of cDNA or gDNA derived from T cells, B-cell-depleted T cells, or PBMCs. Deeply sampled blood TCRbeta repertoires from subjects exposed to, actively infected with, or recovered from COVID-19 were included in the dataset. The repertoires were made available in a free public database intended to serve as a resource for research on the immune response to SARS-CoV-2. The samples were drawn from two sources: the first 160 participants of the ongoing ImmuneRACE study, and 1,000 to 1,500 subjects contributed by 6 global collaborators. Nearly every sample came with metadata listing a de-identified subject ID, COVID-19 status, age in years and sex. Where HLA class I and class II types were available, the types were taken from metadata supplied by the sample provider, not from assay-based typing. Overall study outcomes, separate from this receptor: How much clinical and demographic metadata was included differed by source and by participant, and the metadata was provided uncurated.

TCRbeta CDR3 regions were amplified from genomic DNA by means of the immunoSEQ Assay, a bias-controlled multiplex PCR. Under the source paper's analysis protocol: Nucleated cell counts per sample were estimated from amplification of reference gene primers within the assay. To quantify the absolute abundance of each unique TCRbeta CDR3 rearrangement, sequence reads were collapsed and filtered. For each sample, productive Simpson clonality was calculated as the square root of Simpson's diversity index across productive rearrangements. TCRdb's version of the immuneACCESS table is confined to in-frame rearrangements and falls short of the full clone set. An unresolved V gene accounts for under half of the shortfall where checked; the remainder is of unknown origin. The V and J calls and clone size are taken from that table; D and trimming were inferred from the DNA. Within this sample are about 300,000 clones, with roughly 90% of them counted one time only. Less than 3.5% of the sample goes to the ten largest clones.

Enrolling through a virtual design, the prospective study's participants ranged in age from about 18 to 100 years and lived across more than 20 United States geographic areas. Cohort assignment in the prospective study relied on participant-reported clinical history from a screening survey and a study questionnaire. Exposed participants had been in contact, within 2 weeks of entering the study, with a person who had a PCR-confirmed or clinician-diagnosed case of COVID-19. Each participant in the prospective study had whole blood, serum and a nasopharyngeal or oropharyngeal swab collected by mobile phlebotomists. Prospective study participants could optionally give additional blood draws and questionnaires over an approximately two-month period. Before DNA extraction, prospective study blood samples were shipped either frozen or at room temperature. Of note for this clone: Its recognized antigen is unknown. Base qualities were left out, and no much larger clone turns up one base away.

CDR3 length: 14 amino acids, cysteine to phenylalanine. The CDR3 DNA has 42 bases and is translated from base 1. The CDR1 and CDR2 encoded by the germline V gene (reference sequence) are PRHDT and FYEKMQ. V is reduced by 5 bases and J by 6 bases, leaving a spacing of 15 bases between them. Sample: PBMCs or T cells enriched from blood (not recorded which). The sequence joins TRBV13 to TRBJ2-3, and possibly TRBD2, on 5 matching bases. The source is a woman aged 45-60 years who had been exposed to COVID-19. Read as DNA, the sequence is TGTGCCAGCAGCCGAGGGCAGGAGGCGGATACGCAGTATTTT. Translated, this is CASSRGQEADTQYF.